The clone carrying this TCR beta chain has only a few counts. Its specificity is not known. The sample comes from a study of T cell repertoires in cytomegalovirus infection. Study-level information: Public TCR beta signatures provided an indication of both CMV infection and a matching HLA type.

One entry per CDR3 protein results from TCRdb running MiXCR on the reads. The sample shows roughly 90,000 distinct CDR3 sequences, roughly a quarter of them seen only once. The germline V gene has CDR1 MNHEY and CDR2 SMNVEV (reference sequence). Trimming shortened V by 5 bases and J by 3 bases, and 11 bases separated the two germline ends. The CDR3 is made up of 13 amino acids. Study results and caveats: The cumulative frequency of public TCR beta families identified carriers of CMV plus the relevant HLA.

This specimen was CD8+ T cells from cultured PBMCs, taken from culture after CMV antigen stimulation. The chain carries TRBV27 and TRBJ2-7, with a tentative D call TRBD1 (6 bases). This receptor was identified in a human donor in good health (CMV status not recorded). Some clones in this sample may be carry-over from other donors' samples. CDR3 nucleotide sequence: TGTGCCAGCAGTCCGGGACACCTCTACGAGCAGTACTTC. The encoded protein is CASSPGHLYEQYF.